The present entry profiles one T cell receptor beta chain with its context. Clones were sequenced by immunoSEQ multiplex PCR, and TCRdb holds only the in-frame ones, with some missing. This table has approximately 1.4 million clones, 95% to 99% appearing once. The data are from a study of shared clonotypes between healthy human individuals. This receptor was obtained from a man aged 30 to 45 in good health. Source material: naive CD4+ T cells sorted from blood. Subset specified: CD45RA+ positively selected.

CDR3 sequence: CASSFPLTSGRAVPHEQYF. CDR3 coding DNA: TGTGCCAGCAGCTTCCCACTTACTAGCGGGAGGGCCGTACCCCATGAGCAGTACTTC. The chain is built from TRBV7-8 and TRBJ2-7; 13 bases fit TRBD2. CDR1 is SGHVS and CDR2 is FQNEAQ in the germline V gene. The V gene end was trimmed by 3 bases and the J gene end by 7 bases; junction bases not matched to a gene: 18. CDR3 size: 19 residues.